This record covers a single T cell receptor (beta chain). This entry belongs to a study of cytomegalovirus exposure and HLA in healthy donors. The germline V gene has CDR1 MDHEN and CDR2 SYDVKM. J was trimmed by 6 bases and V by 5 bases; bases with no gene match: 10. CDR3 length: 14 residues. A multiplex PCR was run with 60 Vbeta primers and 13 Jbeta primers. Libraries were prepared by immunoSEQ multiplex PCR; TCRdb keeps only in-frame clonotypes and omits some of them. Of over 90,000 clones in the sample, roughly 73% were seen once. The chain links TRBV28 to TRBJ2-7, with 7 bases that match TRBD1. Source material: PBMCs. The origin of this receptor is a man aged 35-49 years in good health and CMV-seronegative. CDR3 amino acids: CASSVTGVPREQYF. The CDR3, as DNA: TGTGCCAGCAGTGTTACAGGGGTTCCACGCGAGCAGTACTTC.